This T cell receptor beta chain derives from a study of CD8+ T cells in alopecia areata. Study-wide context: After 6 to 18 months of tofacitinib, follow-up continued 6 months off drug.

V was pared by 6 bases and J by 6 bases, with 4 bases of the junction left unmatched. In germline, CDR1 is MNHNY, CDR2 SVGAGI (reference sequence). The CDR3 runs 13 residues. Extracted RNA was reverse transcribed, and the resulting cDNA served as sequencing template. Data came from immunoSEQ multiplex PCR; TCRdb stores just in-frame clones and leaves some out. The table includes over 200,000 clones, about 53% detected once. The sequence derives from a human donor with alopecia areata. Sequences were derived from CD4+ T cells sorted from blood, sampled at week 0. The J gene is TRBJ2-7, the V gene TRBV6-6; 11 nucleotides line up with TRBD2. CDR3 in amino acids: CASSLGLAGEQYF. The CDR3 DNA is TGTGCCAGCAGCCTCGGACTAGCGGGCGAGCAGTACTTC.